The 27 T cell receptor beta chains below were found in one sample sequenced in a study of T cell responses to AZD1222 COVID-19 vaccine. Generated by immunoSEQ multiplex PCR, the TCRdb table keeps only in-frame clones and is missing some. The sample records about 120,000 clones, about nine tenths being singletons. The sequencing used peripheral blood, collected on day 0 of AZD1222 vaccination. The receptors come from an adult in good health.

This clone was detected once. The chain couples TRBV4-3 to TRBJ2-3, with D maybe TRBD2 (7 bases). Germline values: CDR1 LGHNA, CDR2 YSLEER. V lost 1 base, J lost 10 bases, and 24 bases lay in between. CDR3 length: 17 amino acids. The CDR3 loop is CASSQAFLGGVQGSQYF. CDR3 sequence (DNA): TGCGCCAGCAGCCAAGCCTTTTTAGGGGGGGTGCAAGGATCGCAGTATTTT.

The V call is TRBV2, the J call TRBJ1-1; D is undetermined. V lost 1 base and J lost 0, with 9 bases in between. The CDR3 totals 15 residues. Germline-derived CDR1 and CDR2 are SNHLY and FYNNEI. This CDR3 reads CASSEEGVMNTEAFF. The CDR3 DNA reads TGTGCCAGCAGTGAAGAGGGTGTAATGAACACTGAAGCTTTCTTT.

The chain combines TRBV15 with TRBJ1-1; 7 bases align to TRBD1. The junction had 8 bases not matched to a gene; V was cut back by 2 bases and J by 2 bases. CDR3 size: 16 residues. CDR1 LNHNV and CDR2 YYDKDF come from the germline V gene (reference sequence). In nucleotides, the CDR3 is TGTGCCACCAGCAGACTCCCCCCAGGGGGTAACACTGAAGCTTTCTTT. It translates to CATSRLPPGGNTEAFF.

The V gene is TRBV6-4, the J gene TRBJ2-2, with D unresolved. Germline lookup yields CDR1 MRHNA and CDR2 SNTAGT. The CDR3 totals 14 residues. The ends were cut back, 8 bases at V and 4 bases at J, with 14 bases in the middle. CDR3 loop: CASGKEIGTGELFF. Written as DNA, the CDR3 is TGTGCCAGCGGAAAAGAGATTGGCACCGGGGAGCTGTTTTTT.

The CDR3 region is CASSYALLNSPLHF. As DNA, the CDR3 is TGTGCCAGCAGTTACGCCCTACTAAATTCACCCCTCCACTTT. The chain combines TRBV6-5 with TRBJ1-6; no firm D call. V lost 2 bases to trimming and J lost 7 bases, with 9 bases between them. This CDR3 has 14 amino acids. Per the germline V gene, CDR1 is MNHEY and CDR2 is SVGAGI.

This clone turned up a few times. The gene calls are TRBV6-5 and TRBJ1-1; D possibly corresponds to TRBD1 (5 bases). This CDR3 is built from 13 residues. Germline CDR1 MNHEY, CDR2 SVGAGI. Trimming removed 6 bases from V and 0 bases from J, with 8 bases in between. CDR3 sequence reads: CASRPGLNTEAFF. The CDR3 bases are TGTGCCAGCAGACCAGGGTTGAACACTGAAGCTTTCTTT.

The rearrangement links TRBV7-9 to TRBJ2-4; D is perhaps TRBD1 or TRBD2 (6 bases each). Germline CDR1 reads SEHNR; CDR2 reads FQNEAQ (reference sequence). V was shortened by 1 base and J by 7 bases, with 11 bases between the two germline ends. The CDR3 runs 14 residues. CDR3 sequence reads: CASSLVVGGNIQYF. Written as DNA, the CDR3 is TGTGCCAGCAGCTTAGTTGTAGGGGGGAACATTCAGTACTTC.

The chain has TRBV19 and TRBJ2-3; D is ambiguous. This CDR3 contains 13 residues. Trimming removed 3 bases at V and 5 bases at J, with 9 bases between. Germline assignment: CDR1 LNHDA and CDR2 SQIVND (reference sequence). The CDR3 here is CASSIVSVDTQYF. The CDR3 region has the DNA TGTGCCAGTAGTATTGTTTCCGTAGATACGCAGTATTTT.

In this sample, this clone turned up a few times. The CDR3 sequence is CAISESTNTLEQYF. The CDR3 region has the DNA TGTGCCATCAGTGAGTCGACTAATACCCTCGAGCAGTACTTC. V and J are TRBV10-3 and TRBJ2-7; possibly TRBD2 for D (5 bases). The CDR3 is 14 amino acids. Germline CDR1 and CDR2: ENHRY and SYGVKD. V lost 0 bases, J lost 6 bases, and 12 bases lay in between.

The CDR3 here is CVSGEGDRVHEQYF. CDR3 in DNA: TGTGTCTCAGGGGAGGGGGACAGGGTACACGAGCAGTACTTC. The V gene is TRBV10-3, the J gene TRBJ2-7; TRBD1 matches 9 bases. CDR3 length: 14 amino acids. Germline V gene data show CDR1 as ENHRY and CDR2 as SYGVKD.

The gene calls are TRBV7-8 and TRBJ1-3, with no clear D. This CDR3 region has 14 residues. Trimming took off 4 bases at V and 0 bases at J, with 7 bases between the two ends. In germline, CDR1 is SGHVS, CDR2 FQNEAQ. This CDR3 is CASSYQSSGNTIYF. DNA of the CDR3: TGTGCCAGCAGCTACCAAAGCTCTGGAAACACCATATATTTT.

The rearrangement links TRBV20-1 to TRBJ2-1, with D unclear. V shed 0 bases and J shed 10 bases, with 7 bases lying between them. The CDR3 extends over 11 amino acids. CDR1 is DFQATT and CDR2 is SNEGSKA in the germline V gene (reference sequence). CDR3 loop: CSAREDVEQFF. CDR3 sequence (DNA): TGCAGTGCTAGAGAGGACGTGGAGCAGTTCTTC.

The chain employs TRBV3-1 (or the pseudogene TRBV3-2) and TRBJ1-3; D gene uncertain. Per germline, CDR1 LGHDT and CDR2 YNNKEL (reference sequence). The CDR3 contains 17 residues. Trimming left V 2 bases short and J 0 bases short, with 14 bases between. This CDR3 is CASSQLVLGNSGNTIYF. CDR3 nucleotides: TGTGCCAGCAGCCAATTGGTATTAGGAAACTCTGGAAACACCATATATTTT.

The gene calls are TRBV6-2 or TRBV6-3 and TRBJ1-6, with TRBD1 matching 7 bases. This CDR3 is built from 15 residues. Looked up from germline, CDR1 is MNHEY and CDR2 is SVGEGT. The trim removed 4 bases at V and 9 bases at J, leaving 9 bases unmatched. The CDR3: CASSSRGTVLSPLHF. The CDR3, as DNA: TGTGCCAGCAGTTCCCGGGGGACAGTCCTTTCACCCCTCCACTTT.

The chain joins TRBV6-5 to TRBJ1-2, with D perhaps matching TRBD1 (6 bases). CDR3 size: 13 residues. CDR1 is MNHEY, CDR2 SVGAGI, per germline. Trimming left V 5 bases short and J 2 bases short, with 9 bases between. The CDR3 here is CASSKDRNYGYTF. The CDR3 nucleotides are TGTGCCAGCAGTAAGGACAGAAACTATGGCTACACCTTC.

Regarding this clone: This same CDR3 is encoded by further DNA sequences in the sample. The chain joins TRBV15 to TRBJ2-5; no clear D. CDR1 LNHNV and CDR2 YYDKDF come from the germline V gene (reference sequence). The CDR3 runs to 12 residues. Trimming took off 2 bases at V and 2 bases at J, with 3 bases between the two ends. The CDR3 spells CATSRRQETQYF. The CDR3, as DNA: TGTGCCACCAGCAGAAGGCAAGAGACCCAGTACTTC.

The chain links TRBV6-5 to TRBJ1-1; D might be TRBD1 (5 bases). V gave up 6 bases and J gave up 0 bases, with 11 bases separating them. The length of the CDR3 is 14 residues. From germline, CDR1 is MNHEY and CDR2 SVGAGI. For the CDR3, the DNA is TGTGCCAGCAGCATGACAGTAATGAACACTGAAGCTTTCTTT. This codes for CASSMTVMNTEAFF.

The chain couples TRBV6-5 to TRBJ1-6, with 8 bases identical to TRBD1. The CDR3 is 14 residues long. The germline V gene has CDR1 MNHEY and CDR2 SVGAGI. V lost 2 bases and J lost 8; bases outside the gene matches: 2. The CDR3 sequence is CASSYPGGDSPLHF. The CDR3 bases are TGTGCCAGCAGTTACCCAGGGGGCGATTCACCCCTCCACTTT.

The chain uses TRBV11-2 and TRBJ1-4; D unresolved. V dropped 0 bases and J dropped 4 bases, with 6 bases sitting between them. The CDR3 contains 14 residues. CDR1 and CDR2 (germline): SGHAT, FQNNGV. The CDR3 loop is CASSLDALNEKLFF. DNA for the CDR3: TGTGCCAGCAGCTTAGACGCACTTAATGAAAAACTGTTTTTT.

V is TRBV10-2 and J is TRBJ1-5; the match to TRBD1 covers 8 bases. V was clipped by 6 bases and J by 2 bases; unmatched bases: 3. CDR1 and CDR2 from the germline V gene are WSHSY and SAAADI. The CDR3 sequence is 14 residues long. CDR3 protein: CASRETGGNQPQHF. The CDR3 DNA reads TGCGCCAGCAGAGAGACAGGGGGCAATCAGCCCCAGCATTTT.

The chain carries TRBV11-1 and TRBJ2-7; D is ambiguous. V was clipped by 2 bases and J by 4 bases, with 6 bases between them. The CDR3 is 12 residues long. Germline CDR1 is SGHAT and CDR2 is FQDESV (reference sequence). CDR3 in DNA: TGTGCCAGCAGCTTACTTGGTTACGAGCAGTACTTC. Translated: CASSLLGYEQYF. The whole variable domain, remainder taken from reference TRBV11-1 and TRBJ2-7, is EAEVAQSPRYKITEKSQAVAFWCDPISGHATLYWYRQILGQGPELLVQFQDESVVDDSQLPKDRFSAERLKGVDSTLKIQPAELGDSAMYLCASSLLGYEQYFGPGTRLTVT.

This sequence joins TRBV6-5 and TRBJ1-1; D is ambiguous. Germline loops: CDR1 MNHEY, CDR2 SVGAGI. The CDR3 sequence is 15 residues long. With 4 bases removed from V and 2 bases from J, the gap between germline ends came to 14 bases. CDR3 residues: CASSSLSDSNTEAFF. Written as DNA, the CDR3 is TGTGCCAGCAGTTCCCTATCGGACTCCAACACTGAAGCTTTCTTT.

Comments on this clone: One end of the junction is discordant with germline, which a read error may explain. The rearrangement joins TRBV19 to TRBJ1-5, with D unresolved. The CDR3 length is 12 residues. Germline CDR1 is LNHDA and CDR2 is SQIVND (reference sequence). The CDR3 DNA reads TGTGCCAGTAATATAGCCAATCAGCCCCAGCATTTT. This translates into CASNIANQPQHF.

V and J are TRBV28 and TRBJ1-5; D is undetermined. Germline V gene sequence: CDR1 MDHEN, CDR2 SYDVKM. There are 16 residues in the CDR3. Trimming stripped 2 bases from V and 2 bases from J, with 13 bases between. The chain's CDR3 is CASSLHASLGNQPQHF. CDR3 in DNA: TGTGCCAGCAGTTTACATGCATCGCTTGGCAATCAGCCCCAGCATTTT.

The V call is TRBV7-8, the J call TRBJ2-7, with 13 bases lining up with TRBD2. Germline CDR1 SGHVS, CDR2 FQNEAQ. The CDR3 sequence is 15 residues long. V lost 2 bases to trimming and J lost 4 bases; unmatched junction nucleotides: 2. The CDR3 spells CASSLTSGGAYEQYF. The CDR3 nucleotides are TGTGCCAGCAGCTTAACTAGCGGGGGGGCTTACGAGCAGTACTTC.

The chain is built from TRBV5-1 and TRBJ1-1; the D is unclear. Trimming took 1 base from V and 10 from J, leaving 11 bases between them. The germline V gene has CDR1 SGHRS and CDR2 YFSETQ. The CDR3 consists of 12 residues. CDR3 sequence reads: CASSLPGLVAFF. The CDR3 nucleotides are TGCGCCAGCAGCTTGCCGGGGTTGGTAGCTTTCTTT.

The chain couples TRBV18 to TRBJ1-2; D gene unclear. Germline CDR1 KGHSH, CDR2 LQKENI. V was cut by 3 bases and J by 7 bases, with 9 bases left in between. The length of the CDR3 is 12 residues. This CDR3 is CASSPGGSGYTF. In DNA, the CDR3 is TGTGCCAGCTCACCGGGCGGCTCTGGCTACACCTTC.